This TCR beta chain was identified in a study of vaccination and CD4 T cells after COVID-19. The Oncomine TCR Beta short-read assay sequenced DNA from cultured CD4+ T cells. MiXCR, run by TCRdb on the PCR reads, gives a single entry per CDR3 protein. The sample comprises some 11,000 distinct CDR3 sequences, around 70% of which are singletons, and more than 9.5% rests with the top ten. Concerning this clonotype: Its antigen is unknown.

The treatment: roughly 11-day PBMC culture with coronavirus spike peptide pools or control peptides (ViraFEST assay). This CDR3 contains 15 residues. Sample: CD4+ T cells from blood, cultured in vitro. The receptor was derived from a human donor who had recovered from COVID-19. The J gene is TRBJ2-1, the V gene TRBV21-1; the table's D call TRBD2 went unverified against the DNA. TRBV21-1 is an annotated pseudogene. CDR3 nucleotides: TGTGCCAGCAGCACACTAGCGGGGAGCCAGGATGAGCAGTTCTTC. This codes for CASSTLAGSQDEQFF.